These T cell receptor beta chains were read from a single sample in a study of blood T cells in healthy people across ages. One entry per CDR3 protein results from TCRdb running MiXCR on the 5' RACE reads. The profile shows around 400,000 distinct CDR3 sequences, approximately 47% of them singletons. Sequencing was carried out using blood. Source of these receptors: a man in his sixties in good health. Both conserved end residues are part of each CDR3. Fields, in order: V gene, D gene, CDR3 length, clone size, J gene, CDR3 DNA, CDR3 protein. The D gene is left open where the match is weak. Size is omitted from some rows. Given values are once, few, many or a class for expanded clones.

>TRBV24-1|-|11|-|TRBJ2-1
TGTGCCACCAGTGACTACGGGACGCAGTTCTTC
CATSDYGTQFF
>TRBV18|-|15|-|TRBJ2-5
TGTGCCAGCTCACCGGTTCGCCAGGGAGGAGAGACCCAGTACTTC
CASSPVRQGGETQYF
>TRBV6-5|TRBD2|15|-|TRBJ2-7
TGTGCCAGCAGTTTCATAGCGGGGGCGGACAATGAGCAGTACTTC
CASSFIAGADNEQYF
>TRBV6-2/TRBV6-3|-|14|few|TRBJ2-5
TGTGCCAGCAAATTCGGGACAACGGGAGAGACCCAGTACTTC
CASKFGTTGETQYF
>TRBV6-5|-|16|few|TRBJ1-2
TGTGCCAGCAGTTATATTGGGGCAGGGCCTAACTATGGCTACACCTTC
CASSYIGAGPNYGYTF
>TRBV20-1|-|14|-|TRBJ2-2
TGCAGTGCTTCCGGGACCCAAGGGACCGGGGAGCTGTTTTTT
CSASGTQGTGELFF
>TRBV7-2|TRBD2|18|-|TRBJ2-4
TGTGCCAGCAGCTTGGCCAGCGGGGGGGCCGGAGCCAAAAACATTCAGTACTTC
CASSLASGGAGAKNIQYF
>TRBV25-1|-|16|-|TRBJ2-1
TGTGCCAGCAGTGACACCGCGGGGCCCCTCGGAGGGGAGCAGTTCTTC
CASSDTAGPLGGEQFF
>TRBV30|-|15|-|TRBJ2-7
TGTGCCTGGAGTGTGATCGGGAGTAGGACCTACGAGCAGTACTTC
CAWSVIGSRTYEQYF
>TRBV25-1|TRBD1|14|-|TRBJ1-4
TGTGCCAGCAGTGAGGGGACAGCTAATGAAAAACTGTTTTTT
CASSEGTANEKLFF
>TRBV28|TRBD2|16|few|TRBJ2-5
TGTGCCAGCAGTTTTGGCGGGGGAAAGCGCCAAGAGACCCAGTACTTC
CASSFGGGKRQETQYF
>TRBV24-1|TRBD1|15|-|TRBJ2-1
TGTGCCACCAGTGGGGACAGGGGTTTCTACAATGAGCAGTTCTTC
CATSGDRGFYNEQFF
>TRBV7-3|-|15|few|TRBJ2-5
TGTGCCAGCAGCTTAACGGGACATGGGGAAGAGACCCAGTACTTC
CASSLTGHGEETQYF
>TRBV5-1|TRBD2|16|once|TRBJ2-1
TGCGCCAGCAGCCCTCGACTAGCGGGAGTAAGGGAGGGAAAGTTCTTC
CASSPRLAGVREGKFF
>TRBV24-1|-|15|-|TRBJ2-5
TGTGCCACCAGTGATGACGACAGAGGGGTAGAGACCCAGTACTTC
CATSDDDRGVETQYF
>TRBV30|-|16|-|TRBJ2-3
TGTGCCTGGAGTCCAGGGGACCAGATTAGCACAGATACGCAGTATTTT
CAWSPGDQISTDTQYF
>TRBV18|-|14|few|TRBJ1-1
TGTGCCAGCTCACCACGCACAGGGAACACTGAAGCTTTCTTT
CASSPRTGNTEAFF
>TRBV20-1|-|15|-|TRBJ1-2
TGCAGTGCGGAACAAGATGTGGTTGGTCTCTATGGCTACACCTTC
CSAEQDVVGLYGYTF
>TRBV7-2|TRBD1|18|many|TRBJ2-6
TGTGCCAGCAGAAGAGCCGGGACAGGGGTGCCTGGGGCCAACGTCCTGACTTTC
CASRRAGTGVPGANVLTF
>TRBV27|-|13|few|TRBJ2-5
TGTGCCAGCCGAACTACAGTGAGGGAGACCCAGTACTTC
CASRTTVRETQYF
>TRBV3-1|-|12|-|TRBJ2-1
TGTGCCAGCAGCCAAGTTGACAATGAGCAGTTCTTC
CASSQVDNEQFF
>TRBV7-2|-|13|-|TRBJ1-6
TGTGCCAGCAGCCAAAGACAGACTTCACCCCCCCACTTT
CASSQRQTSPPHF
>TRBV20-1|-|15|-|TRBJ2-5
TGCAGTGCTCATATAGGGGGGGGTCCCCGAGAGACCCAGTACTTC
CSAHIGGGPRETQYF
>TRBV30|TRBD2|16|-|TRBJ2-7
TGTGCCTGGCGTTTAACTAGCGGGGGTCTGTCCTACGAGCAGTACTTC
CAWRLTSGGLSYEQYF
>TRBV20-1|TRBD2|15|once|TRBJ2-1
TGCAGTGCTCTCCGACTAGCGGGATCTTACAATGAGCAGTTCTTC
CSALRLAGSYNEQFF
>TRBV12-3/TRBV12-4|TRBD1|14|-|TRBJ2-2
TGTGCCAGCACTTCAAGGGGGCAAACCGGGGAGCTGTTTTTT
CASTSRGQTGELFF
>TRBV20-1|TRBD2|14|many|TRBJ2-7
TGCAGTGCTAGTCGCGGGGGGGAGCTCTACGAGCAGTACTTC
CSASRGGELYEQYF
>TRBV20-1|-|13|-|TRBJ1-1
TGCAGTGCTAGGGGCAGGCGTGTTGGTGAAGCTTTCTTT
CSARGRRVGEAFF
>TRBV20-1|-|14|-|TRBJ1-6
TGCAGTGCTAGAGATGAAGGCTATAATTCACCCCTCCACTTT
CSARDEGYNSPLHF
>TRBV2|-|13|-|TRBJ2-1
TGTGCCAGCAACTCCGGGGGGCCCAATGAGCAGTTCTTC
CASNSGGPNEQFF
>TRBV11-2|TRBD2|15|many|TRBJ2-7
TGTGCCAGCAGCCCTAGCGGAATTAGCTCCTACGAGCAGTACTTC
CASSPSGISSYEQYF
>TRBV5-1|TRBD2|15|-|TRBJ2-5
TGCGCCAGCAGCCGAGAGGGAGGGGTCCAAGAGACCCAGTACTTC
CASSREGGVQETQYF
>TRBV20-1|TRBD2|14|-|TRBJ2-7
TGCAGTGCCAGGGCAGCTAGCGGGACGGGGGAGCAGTACTTC
CSARAASGTGEQYF
>TRBV4-2|-|15|few|TRBJ2-3
TGTGCCAGCAGCCAATATAGGGAGATCACAGATACGCAGTATTTT
CASSQYREITDTQYF
>TRBV27|-|14|once|TRBJ2-7
TGTGCCAGCAGTCCGCCAGGGGTTAACTACGAGCAGTACTTC
CASSPPGVNYEQYF
>TRBV29-1|-|12|-|TRBJ2-5
TGCAGCGTGGACAAGGGGGGAGAGACCCAGTACTTC
CSVDKGGETQYF
>TRBV4-3|-|14|-|TRBJ2-3
TGCGCCAGCAGCCAAGCCCCCCAGGGCGATACGCAGTATTTT
CASSQAPQGDTQYF
>TRBV7-8|-|13|-|TRBJ1-2
TGTGCCAGCAGCCCCCGCCCCCTCGGAGGCTACACCTTC
CASSPRPLGGYTF
>TRBV7-2|-|14|few|TRBJ2-7
TGTGCCAGCAGCCCCCTGAGTTACCCAAACGAGCAGTACTTC
CASSPLSYPNEQYF
>TRBV5-1|TRBD1|15|few|TRBJ2-7
TGCGCCAGCAGCTACAACCAAGCGGGACAGGGCGAGCAGTACTTC
CASSYNQAGQGEQYF
>TRBV6-1|-|14|-|TRBJ1-1
TGTGCCAGCAGTGAAGACCCGGGCTACACTGAAGCTTTCTTT
CASSEDPGYTEAFF